The clone carrying this T cell receptor beta chain was found many times. No antigen is known for it. With 7 bases removed from V and 6 bases from J, the gap between germline ends came to 15 bases. Looked up from germline, CDR1 is SNHLY and CDR2 is FYNNEI. This CDR3 spans 13 amino acids. This record comes from a study of T cell repertoires in cytomegalovirus infection. Turning to the study itself: Indicated by public TCR beta signatures were CMV infection and matching HLA type.

Each CDR3 protein gets one entry after TCRdb re-called the reads with MiXCR. The data hold approximately 310,000 distinct CDR3 sequences, with roughly 25% observed a single time. Study findings and constraints: The cumulative frequency of public TCR beta families identified carriers of CMV plus the relevant HLA. In two of eight donors, the top clonotype was HLA-C-restricted CMV-specific.

This chain links TRBV2 with TRBJ1-2, with D possibly matching TRBD1 (6 bases). The source material was cultured PBMCs, sampled from culture after CMV antigen stimulation. The receptor was isolated from a human donor in good health (CMV status not recorded). Some clones in this sample may be carry-over from other donors' samples. The CDR3 loop is CASKEQGGDGYTF. The DNA of the CDR3 is TGTGCCAGCAAAGAACAGGGAGGGGATGGCTACACCTTC.